One sample yielded the 23 T cell receptor beta chains listed below, sequenced in a study of blood T cells in healthy people across ages. Primed by a sample-barcoded 5' primer and a J-beta primer mix, a second PCR proceeded for 7 to 11 cycles. A single record per CDR3 protein comes from TCRdb applying MiXCR to the 5' RACE reads. Here the sample spans around 1,900,000 distinct CDR3 sequences, roughly two fifths being singletons. The sample comprised blood. The receptors originated from a human donor in good health.

The rearrangement links TRBV12-3 or TRBV12-4 to TRBJ2-1; D gene uncertain. Deletions cut 3 bases from V and 0 bases from J, with 6 bases between. This CDR3 has 14 residues. This CDR3 is CASSLYSSYNEQFF. The CDR3 DNA is TGTGCCAGCAGTTTGTATAGCTCCTACAATGAGCAGTTCTTC.

The chain carries TRBV5-5 and TRBJ2-1; 9 bases fit TRBD2. The CDR3 is made up of 11 amino acids. Germline V gene sequence: CDR1 SGHKS, CDR2 YYEKEE (reference sequence). After removal of 3 bases from V and 15 bases from J, the junction contained 4 bases not matched to a gene. The CDR3 region is CASSSSGEAFF. DNA of the CDR3: TGTGCCAGCAGCTCTAGCGGGGAGGCGTTCTTC. The full variable domain, completed using reference TRBV5-5 and TRBJ2-1, is DAGVTQSPTHLIKTRGQQVTLRCSPISGHKSVSWYQQVLGQGPQFIFQYYEKEERGRGNFPDRFSARQFPNYSSELNVNALLLGDSALYLCASSSSGEAFFGPGTRLTVL.

This CDR3 reads CASSSLWRGLQISYEQYF. The DNA of the CDR3 is TGTGCCAGCAGTTCGCTTTGGAGAGGGCTTCAAATCTCCTACGAGCAGTACTTC. The rearrangement uses TRBV28 and TRBJ2-7, with a weak D call TRBD2 (5 bases). V shed 4 bases and J shed 0 bases, with 22 bases lying between them. The CDR3 extends over 18 amino acids. Germline V gene data show CDR1 as MDHEN and CDR2 as SYDVKM. Supplemented by reference TRBV28 and TRBJ2-7, the full variable domain reads DVKVTQSSRYLVKRTGEKVFLECVQDMDHENMFWYRQDPGLGLRLIYFSYDVKMKEKGDIPEGYSVSREKKERFSLILESASTNQTSMYLCASSSLWRGLQISYEQYFGPGTRLTVT.

This clonotype was counted many times. V is TRBV20-1 and J is TRBJ1-1; D remains ambiguous. This CDR3 comprises 12 residues. Trimming pared 3 bases from V and 0 bases from J, leaving 5 bases between. Germline V gene sequence: CDR1 DFQATT, CDR2 SNEGSKA (reference sequence). The CDR3 sequence: CSASVVNTEAFF. The CDR3 DNA follows: TGCAGTGCTAGTGTGGTGAACACTGAAGCTTTCTTT.

The V call is TRBV4-2, the J call TRBJ1-4, with unresolved D. The V end was cut by 0 bases, the J end by 4 bases, with 15 bases between. Germline V gives CDR1 LGHNA, CDR2 YNFKEQ. The CDR3 runs to 17 residues. The CDR3 loop reads CASSQDRPFGLNEKLFF. The CDR3 region has the DNA TGTGCCAGCAGCCAAGATAGGCCCTTTGGACTTAATGAAAAACTGTTTTTT.

This clonotype was observed once. This chain joins TRBV20-1 and TRBJ2-5; 8 positions match TRBD1. V was clipped by 0 bases and J by 4 bases; unmatched bases: 7. Germline V lookup: CDR1 DFQATT, CDR2 SNEGSKA (reference sequence). The CDR3 runs 15 residues. The CDR3 sequence is CSARESTGDRETQYF. CDR3 DNA sequence: TGCAGTGCTAGAGAATCGACAGGGGATCGAGAGACCCAGTACTTC.

This clonotype was found a few times. CDR3: CASSQSRLAGGKNNEQFF. DNA of the CDR3: TGCGCCAGCAGCCAATCCAGGCTAGCGGGGGGAAAAAACAATGAGCAGTTCTTC. This rearrangement joins TRBV4-1 to TRBJ2-1; 11 bases fit TRBD2. V trimming: 2 bases; J trimming: 5 bases; junction bases outside the gene matches: 11. The CDR3 has 18 residues. In germline, CDR1 is MGHRA, CDR2 YSYEKL.

This chain links TRBV7-9 with TRBJ1-4, with 7 positions matching TRBD1. The CDR3 is 16 amino acids. The ends lost 5 bases at V and 8 bases at J; junction bases unmatched: 14. CDR1 and CDR2 from the germline V gene are SEHNR and FQNEAQ (reference sequence). CDR3 loop: CASSPSPVTGREKLFF. CDR3 in DNA: TGTGCCAGCAGCCCCTCGCCCGTGACAGGGAGGGAAAAACTGTTTTTT. Looking up the rest from reference TRBV7-9 and TRBJ1-4 gives the full variable domain: DTGVSQNPRHKITKRGQNVTFRCDPISEHNRLYWYRQTLGQGPEFLTYFQNEAQLEKSRLLSDRFSAERPKGSFSTLEIQRTEQGDSAMYLCASSPSPVTGREKLFFGSGTQLSVL.

This clonotype was recorded a few times. The V and J genes are TRBV20-1 and TRBJ1-2; D is unresolved. Germline-derived CDR1 and CDR2 are DFQATT and SNEGSKA (reference sequence). The CDR3 covers 12 residues. The germline V and J ends were trimmed by 4 bases and 5 bases, with 11 bases remaining between them. The CDR3 nucleotides are TGCAGTGCTAAGCTCGCTCTATATGGCTACACCTTC. It translates to CSAKLALYGYTF.

The sample holds a few counts of this clonotype. The V gene is TRBV10-3, the J gene TRBJ2-2; perhaps TRBD1 as D (6 bases). This CDR3 spans 14 amino acids. Germline loops: CDR1 ENHRY, CDR2 SYGVKD. V shed 8 bases and J shed 3 bases, with 13 bases lying between them. The CDR3 reads CAISGAFDTGELFF. The CDR3 region has the DNA TGTGCCATCTCAGGGGCCTTCGACACCGGGGAGCTGTTTTTT.

About this clonotype itself: One end of the junction does not line up with germline, which may come from a read error. This sequence joins TRBV7-9 and TRBJ2-7; unclear D gene. CDR3 length: 12 residues. The germline gives CDR1 SEHNR, CDR2 FQNEAQ (reference sequence). The CDR3 loop is CASSLDVYGQYF. DNA for the CDR3: TGTGCCAGCAGCTTAGACGTGTACGGGCAGTACTTC.

This clonotype was counted only a few times. The genes are TRBV3-1 and TRBJ1-1; D gene ambiguous. V was cut by 5 bases and J by 4 bases, with 14 bases left in between. Looked up from germline, CDR1 is LGHDT and CDR2 is YNNKEL (reference sequence). The length of the CDR3 is 14 residues. DNA of the CDR3: TGTGCCAGCAGCGATCGGGATCCGAGCACTGAAGCTTTCTTT. As protein: CASSDRDPSTEAFF.

The V call is TRBV29-1, the J call TRBJ2-7; D uncertain. Germline CDR1 SQVTM, CDR2 ANQGSEA. The CDR3 totals 14 residues. Trimming stripped 4 bases from V and 1 base from J, with 14 bases between. The CDR3 protein is CSVVGHISSYEQYF. For the CDR3, the DNA is TGCAGCGTTGTAGGGCATATATCTTCCTACGAGCAGTACTTC.

V usage is TRBV20-1 and J usage is TRBJ1-6, with TRBD1 as a possible D gene (5 bases). This CDR3 is 15 amino acids long. V was cut by 0 bases and J by 4 bases, with 10 bases left in between. CDR1 and CDR2 (germline): DFQATT, SNEGSKA (reference sequence). The CDR3 protein is CSARDPQGYNSPLHF. Written as DNA, the CDR3 is TGCAGTGCTAGAGACCCCCAGGGATATAATTCACCCCTCCACTTT.

For this clonotype: The junction differs from germline at one of its ends, possibly a read error. The CDR3 region is CSARVAGSYGQYF. DNA of the CDR3: TGCAGTGCTAGAGTGGCAGGGTCCTACGGGCAGTACTTC. The chain uses TRBV20-1 and TRBJ2-7; TRBD1 is a possible D gene (5 bases). Germline V gene lookup returns CDR1 DFQATT and CDR2 SNEGSKA (reference sequence). There are 13 residues in the CDR3.

The chain uses TRBV29-1 and TRBJ2-3, with TRBD2 matching 11 bases. Per the germline V gene, CDR1 is SQVTM and CDR2 is ANQGSEA. V dropped 5 bases and J dropped 1; count of bases not matched to a gene: 2. The CDR3 contains 14 residues. CDR3 amino acids: CSVKLAGGTDTQYF. The CDR3 DNA sequence: TGCAGCGTTAAACTAGCGGGAGGCACAGATACGCAGTATTTT.

The chain uses TRBV14 and TRBJ1-6; D is unresolved. With 6 bases removed from V and 8 bases from J, the gap between germline ends came to 14 bases. The CDR3 totals 14 residues. Germline lookup yields CDR1 SGHDN and CDR2 FVKESK. The CDR3 loop reads CASSPTAYYSPLHF. CDR3 DNA: TGTGCCAGCAGTCCCACAGCTTACTATTCACCCCTCCACTTT.

The chain uses TRBV28 and TRBJ1-5; no clear D. Germline V gives CDR1 MDHEN, CDR2 SYDVKM. This CDR3 has 17 residues. Trimming took off 5 bases at V and 0 bases at J, with 17 bases between the two ends. In nucleotides, the CDR3 is TGTGCCAGCAGTATTGGGAAGACGGTATATAGCAATCAGCCCCAGCATTTT. Protein sequence: CASSIGKTVYSNQPQHF. Variable domain in full (rest from reference TRBV28 and TRBJ1-5): DVKVTQSSRYLVKRTGEKVFLECVQDMDHENMFWYRQDPGLGLRLIYFSYDVKMKEKGDIPEGYSVSREKKERFSLILESASTNQTSMYLCASSIGKTVYSNQPQHFGDGTRLSIL.

The chain uses TRBV24-1 and TRBJ1-5; 10 nucleotides match TRBD1. Germline CDR1 KGHDR, CDR2 SFDVKD. This CDR3 comprises 14 residues. V lost 9 bases and J lost 7; bases outside the gene matches: 8. For the CDR3, the DNA is TGTGCCACCGCTGGACAGGGGGGAGAACAGCCCCAGCATTTT. Amino acid sequence: CATAGQGGEQPQHF.

The sample holds a few counts of this clonotype. The rearrangement uses TRBV2 and TRBJ2-5, with D tentatively TRBD1 (5 bases). Germline loops: CDR1 SNHLY, CDR2 FYNNEI. The CDR3 extends over 14 amino acids. The V and J ends lost 10 bases and 9 bases respectively, with 24 bases between them. CDR3 DNA: TGTGCCACCCTGGGGCCTCTTCACTGGGGTGCCCAGTACTTC. Protein product: CATLGPLHWGAQYF. Full variable domain (rest looked up from reference TRBV2 and TRBJ2-5): EPEVTQTPSHQVTQMGQEVILRCVPISNHLYFYWYRQILGQKVEFLVSFYNNEISEKSEIFDDQFSVERPDGSNFTLKIRSTKLEDSAMYFCATLGPLHWGAQYFGPGTRLLVL.

This clonotype was seen a few times. V and J are TRBV5-1 and TRBJ2-5; D not resolved. The CDR3 runs 15 residues. Per germline, CDR1 SGHRS and CDR2 YFSETQ. Between the trimmed V and J ends, which lost 0 bases and 11 bases, there was a span of 20 bases. CDR3 sequence (DNA): TGCGCCAGCAGCTTGGCCCCGGAACCCCCGTTTGAGCAGTACTTC. As protein: CASSLAPEPPFEQYF.

The V and J genes are TRBV5-1 and TRBJ2-5; D gene unclear. V lost 4 bases and J 1 base, leaving 8 bases between the germline ends. This CDR3 is 13 amino acids long. Germline-derived CDR1 and CDR2 are SGHRS and YFSETQ. The CDR3, as DNA: TGCGCCAGCAGCCATGGAATCCAAGAGACCCAGTACTTC. Amino acids: CASSHGIQETQYF.

The rearrangement uses TRBV6-2 or TRBV6-3 and TRBJ2-3, with 9 positions matching TRBD1. The germline gives CDR1 MNHEY, CDR2 SVGEGT. Trimming took 5 bases from V and 5 from J; bases not matched to a gene: 8. The CDR3 is 15 amino acids. The CDR3 reads CASSLPGQGQDTQYF. The CDR3 DNA is TGTGCCAGCAGTCTCCCGGGACAGGGACAAGATACGCAGTATTTT.